This TCR beta chain appears in the sequencing data of a study of radiation and T cells in renal cell carcinoma. Points from the study as a whole: Without pretreatment biopsies, baseline tumor clonotype presence was undetermined.

With respect to this clone: The antigen remains unidentified.

Indicated time point: blood 4 weeks post-SBRT, at nephrectomy. Treatment: 15 Gy SBRT to primary tumor, nephrectomy 4 weeks later. Nephrectomy followed 15 Gy stereotactic body radiation by 4 weeks. Radiation-treated patients gave blood at baseline, week 2 and week 4. Assay: immunoSEQ multiplex PCR; the TCRdb copy retains only in-frame clones and omits some. Of some 81,000 clones listed, nearly 90% are singletons. The sequenced sample was blood, obtained from a patient whose treatment included radiotherapy and nephrectomy. This TCR came from a woman between 70 and 85 years old with renal cell carcinoma.

CDR3 in DNA: TGTGCCAGCAGCGATGAAAGCTCCTATAATTCACCCCTCCACTTT. It specifies CASSDESSYNSPLHF. This chain links TRBV7-3 with TRBJ1-6; D remains ambiguous. There are 15 residues in the CDR3. Germline V lookup: CDR1 SGHTA, CDR2 FQGTGA. Trimming removed 5 bases at V and 0 bases at J, with 8 bases between.